A selection of T cell receptor beta chains follows, all from one sample in a study of blood T cell repertoires in COVID-19. The table came from immunoSEQ multiplex PCR; TCRdb's copy has only in-frame clones and leaves some out. The sample consists of some 130,000 clones, about 89% of them appearing once. Sequencing was done on a sample of peripheral blood. The receptors shown here come from a woman between 70 and 85 years old with COVID-19, enrolled during active disease. The CDR3 runs from the conserved cysteine through the conserved F or W. The D gene is left open where the match is weak. Not every row has a clone size; where given, it reads once, few, many or a size class.

-,TRBV7-8,TRBJ2-7,TRBD2,19,CASSLATSGGYHSSYEQYF,TGTGCCAGCAGCTTAGCGACTAGCGGGGGGTACCATAGCTCCTACGAGCAGTACTTC
-,TRBV7-2,TRBJ2-1,-,15,CASSPLPGLMVEQFF,TGTGCCAGCAGCCCCTTACCGGGACTGATGGTTGAGCAGTTCTTC
-,TRBV9,TRBJ2-5,-,14,CASNPGGPQETQYF,TGTGCCAGCAATCCGGGGGGCCCCCAAGAGACCCAGTACTTC
-,TRBV7-2,TRBJ1-2,-,14,CASSFAGEVYGYTF,TGTGCCAGCAGCTTTGCAGGGGAAGTCTATGGCTACACCTTC
-,TRBV28,TRBJ1-2,TRBD1,10,CATDRVGYTF,TGTGCCACAGACAGGGTTGGCTACACCTTC
-,TRBV7-9,TRBJ2-3,TRBD2,15,CASSPRGGGGDTQYF,TGTGCCAGCAGCCCCAGGGGCGGGGGGGGAGATACGCAGTATTTT
-,TRBV9,TRBJ2-3,TRBD2,19,CASSVDVPGLAGATDTQYF,TGTGCCAGCAGCGTAGACGTCCCGGGACTAGCGGGGGCCACAGATACGCAGTATTTT
-,TRBV5-5,TRBJ2-5,-,16,CASSQYARKEEETQYF,TGTGCCAGCAGCCAATACGCCAGGAAAGAAGAAGAGACCCAGTACTTC
once,TRBV9,TRBJ2-7,-,14,CASSVRPVQAEQYF,TGTGCCAGCAGCGTCCGACCAGTGCAGGCCGAGCAGTACTTC
few,TRBV7-9,TRBJ2-7,TRBD1,14,CASSPIDRVHEQYF,TGTGCCAGCAGCCCAATTGACAGGGTCCACGAGCAGTACTTC
-,TRBV4-1,TRBJ1-5,TRBD1,15,CASSQDGTGLQPQHF,TGCGCCAGCAGCCAAGATGGGACAGGACTGCAGCCCCAGCATTTT
-,TRBV10-3,TRBJ2-3,TRBD2,15,CAIRMGGGAADTQYF,TGTGCCATCAGGATGGGCGGGGGGGCCGCAGATACGCAGTATTTT
-,TRBV5-4,TRBJ2-1,TRBD2,15,CASSPGLAGADEQFF,TGTGCCAGCAGCCCGGGACTAGCGGGGGCAGACGAGCAGTTCTTC
-,TRBV7-2,TRBJ2-7,TRBD2,14,CASSPSGVLYEQYF,TGTGCCAGCAGCCCTAGCGGGGTGTTGTACGAGCAGTACTTC